The 17 T cell receptor beta chains in this list originate from one sample, sequenced in a study of cytomegalovirus exposure and HLA in healthy donors (dated by TCRdb to the late 2010s). Library preparation was by the immunoSEQ multiplex PCR assay. For the multiplex PCR, a mixture combining 60 forward primers for TCR Vbeta segments and 13 reverse primers for TCR Jbeta segments was used. The table was pulled from immuneACCESS by TCRdb, which kept in-frame rearrangements only. Such tables lose some clones; where checked, under half of the loss comes from unresolved V genes, and the rest has no known cause. Here the sample has about 78,000 clones; over 60% occur a single time. Of the sample, around 10% is held by the ten largest clones. The sequencing input was PBMCs. The receptors here all came from a woman aged 40 to 50 in good health and CMV-seropositive.

The rearrangement joins TRBV11-2 to TRBJ2-6; D possibly corresponds to TRBD1 (6 bases). The CDR3 is 18 amino acids. The germline V gene encodes CDR1 SGHAT and CDR2 FQNNGV. Trimming cost V 5 bases and J 4 bases, with 21 bases left between them. DNA for the CDR3: TGTGCCAGCAGCGATTATGGATACAGGGCCTCCGGGGCCAACGTCCTGACTTTC. This translates into CASSDYGYRASGANVLTF.

This sequence joins TRBV6-6 and TRBJ1-1; no firm D call. The CDR3 is made up of 14 amino acids. Deletions cut 7 bases from V and 0 bases from J, with 12 bases between. Germline CDR1 and CDR2: MNHNY and SVGAGI (reference sequence). DNA of the CDR3: TGTGCCAGCAACCGAGGGATCATGAACACTGAAGCTTTCTTT. The encoded protein is CASNRGIMNTEAFF.

The V and J genes are TRBV7-2 and TRBJ1-1; D ambiguous. This CDR3 comprises 13 residues. The ends were cut back, 1 base at V and 4 bases at J, with 7 bases in the middle. The V gene's germline CDR1 is SGHTA and CDR2 FQGNSA. This CDR3 reads CASSLGFGTEAFF. CDR3 DNA: TGTGCCAGCAGCTTAGGGTTCGGCACTGAAGCTTTCTTT.

This clone showed up just a few times. The genes are TRBV10-3 and TRBJ2-7; D gene ambiguous. The length of the CDR3 is 11 residues. Germline V gene sequence: CDR1 ENHRY, CDR2 SYGVKD. V shed 3 bases and J shed 4 bases, with 4 bases lying between them. The CDR3 sequence: CAISDHYEQYF. The CDR3 DNA reads TGTGCCATCAGTGATCATTACGAGCAGTACTTC.

CDR3 amino acids: CASSASSSGYNGYTF. The CDR3 DNA follows: TGTGCCAGCAGCGCCTCTTCATCGGGATACAATGGCTACACCTTC. This chain joins TRBV11-2 and TRBJ1-2; D gene uncertain. The germline V gene encodes CDR1 SGHAT and CDR2 FQNNGV. CDR3 length: 15 residues. Trimming took off 5 bases at V and 6 bases at J, with 19 bases between the two ends.

This sequence joins TRBV5-1 and TRBJ1-2; 7 bases map to TRBD1. J gave up 3 bases and V 4 bases, and 3 bases lay outside the gene matches. The CDR3 length is 13 residues. Per the germline V gene, CDR1 is SGHRS and CDR2 is YFSETQ. The DNA for the CDR3 is TGCGCCAGCAGCAATACAGGGGACTATGGCTACACCTTC. Translating gives CASSNTGDYGYTF. Full variable domain (remainder filled in from reference TRBV5-1 and TRBJ1-2): KAGVTQTPRYLIKTRGQQVTLSCSPISGHRSVSWYQQTPGQGLQFLFEYFSETQRNKGNFPGRFSGRQFSNSRSEMNVSTLELGDSALYLCASSNTGDYGYTFGSGTRLTVV.

This chain uses TRBV10-3 with TRBJ2-2; 8 bases agree with TRBD1. Germline V lookup: CDR1 ENHRY, CDR2 SYGVKD. The V and J ends lost 10 bases and 5 bases, in that order; junction bases with no gene match: 6. The CDR3 sequence is 13 residues long. DNA for the CDR3: TGTGCCACAGGGACAGGAACTACCGGGGAGCTGTTTTTT. This codes for CATGTGTTGELFF.

V is TRBV14 and J is TRBJ1-2, with D perhaps TRBD1 (5 bases). The CDR3 is made up of 14 amino acids. Germline CDR1 SGHDN, CDR2 FVKESK. Trimming left V 1 base short and J 8 bases short, with 14 bases between. As DNA, the CDR3 is TGTGCCAGCAGCCAAGGGGCAGGGCTAGAAGGCTACACCTTC. It codes for CASSQGAGLEGYTF.

The chain carries TRBV5-1 and TRBJ2-6; 10 bases are shared with TRBD1. The CDR3 sequence is 19 residues long. CDR1 is SGHRS, CDR2 YFSETQ, per germline. Unmatched junction bases numbered 15, after V lost 7 bases and J lost 2 bases. The CDR3 DNA reads as TGCGCCAGCCGCTCCCGGGACAGGGGTTTAATAGCTGGGGCCAACGTCCTGACTTTC. Translated, it gives CASRSRDRGLIAGANVLTF.

The chain links TRBV13 to TRBJ2-4, with D uncertain. Germline values: CDR1 PRHDT, CDR2 FYEKMQ (reference sequence). The CDR3 spans 13 residues. The V end was cut by 6 bases, the J end by 12 bases, with 18 bases between. In DNA form, the CDR3 reads TGTGCCAGCAGTTTCCCGCAGGTGAAGCATCAGTACTTC. Translating it yields CASSFPQVKHQYF.

The chain is built from TRBV28 and TRBJ2-7, with D hard to call. The length of the CDR3 is 11 residues. Trimming took off 5 bases at V and 7 bases at J, with 9 bases between the two ends. Per germline, CDR1 MDHEN and CDR2 SYDVKM. As DNA, the CDR3 is TGTGCCAGCAGTCAGATGTCAGAGCAGTACTTC. It yields the protein CASSQMSEQYF.

This rearrangement joins TRBV5-6 to TRBJ1-1; no firm D call. The CDR3 has 14 amino acids. Germline CDR1 and CDR2: SGHDT and YYEEEE. Trimming stripped 0 bases from V and 1 base from J, with 7 bases between. For the CDR3, the DNA is TGTGCCAGCAGCTTGGGGACTAGGAACACTGAAGCTTTCTTT. Translating gives CASSLGTRNTEAFF. Full variable domain (outside the CDR3, taken from reference TRBV5-6 and TRBJ1-1): DAGVTQSPTHLIKTRGQQVTLRCSPKSGHDTVSWYQQALGQGPQFIFQYYEEEERQRGNFPDRFSGHQFPNYSSELNVNALLLGDSALYLCASSLGTRNTEAFFGQGTRLTVV.

The chain links TRBV6-5 to TRBJ2-1; the D gene is possibly TRBD1 (6 bases). The CDR3 loop spans 16 amino acids. The germline V gene encodes CDR1 MNHEY and CDR2 SVGAGI. Deletions cut 0 bases from V and 5 bases from J, with 14 bases between. DNA of the CDR3: TGTGCCAGCAGTTACTCGAGCTGGACAGTGGACAATGAGCAGTTCTTC. Encoded protein: CASSYSSWTVDNEQFF.

This sequence joins TRBV10-3 and TRBJ2-7; 11 bases align to TRBD2. V lost 10 bases and J lost 4; bases outside the gene matches: 6. The CDR3 runs to 13 residues. Germline V gives CDR1 ENHRY, CDR2 SYGVKD. The CDR3 protein is CATRLAGGYEQYF. The CDR3 region has the DNA TGTGCCACCCGGTTAGCGGGAGGGTACGAGCAGTACTTC.

The chain joins TRBV15 to TRBJ1-5; the D gene is possibly TRBD1 (6 bases). The CDR3 has 14 residues. Between the trimmed V and J ends, which lost 0 bases and 6 bases, there was a span of 9 bases. Germline assignment: CDR1 LNHNV and CDR2 YYDKDF (reference sequence). CDR3 protein: CATSRETGTQPQHF. The CDR3, as DNA: TGTGCCACCAGCAGAGAGACAGGTACTCAGCCCCAGCATTTT.

This clone was observed many times. J is TRBJ2-7 and V is TRBV6-5, with D maybe TRBD1 (5 bases). The germline V gene encodes CDR1 MNHEY and CDR2 SVGAGI. V was shortened by 0 bases and J by 0 bases, with 9 bases between the two germline ends. This CDR3 spans 15 amino acids. As DNA, the CDR3 is TGTGCCAGCAGTTACTCCCTAGACAGCTCCTACGAGCAGTACTTC. This encodes CASSYSLDSSYEQYF.

The J gene is TRBJ1-2, the V gene TRBV4-2, with D uncertain. Germline loops: CDR1 LGHNA, CDR2 YNFKEQ. There are 16 residues in the CDR3. The V end was cut by 0 bases, the J end by 4 bases, with 15 bases between. The CDR3 region is CASSQEAGPAGYGYTF. The CDR3, as DNA: TGTGCCAGCAGCCAAGAGGCCGGTCCGGCGGGCTATGGCTACACCTTC.